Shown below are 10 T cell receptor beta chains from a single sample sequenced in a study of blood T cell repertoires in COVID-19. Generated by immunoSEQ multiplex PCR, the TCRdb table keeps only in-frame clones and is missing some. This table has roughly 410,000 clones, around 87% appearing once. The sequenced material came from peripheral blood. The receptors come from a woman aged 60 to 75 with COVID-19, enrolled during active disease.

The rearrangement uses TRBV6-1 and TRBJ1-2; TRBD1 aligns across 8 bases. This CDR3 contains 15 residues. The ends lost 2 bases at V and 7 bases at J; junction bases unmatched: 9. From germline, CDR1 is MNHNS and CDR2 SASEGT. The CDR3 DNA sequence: TGTGCCAGCAGTGAATCGGCGAGGGGGACAGGTGGCTACACCTTC. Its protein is CASSESARGTGGYTF.

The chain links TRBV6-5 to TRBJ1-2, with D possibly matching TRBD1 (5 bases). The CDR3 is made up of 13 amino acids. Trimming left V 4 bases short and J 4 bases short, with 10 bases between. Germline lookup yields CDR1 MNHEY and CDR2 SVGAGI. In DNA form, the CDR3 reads TGTGCCAGCAGTTCCAGGGAAGTCTATGGCTACACCTTC. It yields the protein CASSSREVYGYTF.

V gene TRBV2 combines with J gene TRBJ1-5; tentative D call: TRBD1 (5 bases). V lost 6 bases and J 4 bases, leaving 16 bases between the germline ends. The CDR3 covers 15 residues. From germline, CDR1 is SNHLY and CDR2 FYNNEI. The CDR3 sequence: CASRGTDNGNQPQHF. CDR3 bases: TGTGCCAGCAGGGGGACTGATAATGGGAATCAGCCCCAGCATTTT.

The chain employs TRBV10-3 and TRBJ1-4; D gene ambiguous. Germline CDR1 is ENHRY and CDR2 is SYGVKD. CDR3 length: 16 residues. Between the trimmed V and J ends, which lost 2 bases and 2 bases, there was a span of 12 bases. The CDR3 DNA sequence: TGTGCCATCAGTGAGCACGGTGGAGCCACTAATGAAAAACTGTTTTTT. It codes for CAISEHGGATNEKLFF.

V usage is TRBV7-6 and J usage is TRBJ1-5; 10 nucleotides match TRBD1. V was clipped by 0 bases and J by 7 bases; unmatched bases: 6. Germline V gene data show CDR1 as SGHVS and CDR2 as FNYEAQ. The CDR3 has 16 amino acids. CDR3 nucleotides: TGTGCCAGCAGCTTAGCGTCAGGGACAGGGGACCAGCCCCAGCATTTT. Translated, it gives CASSLASGTGDQPQHF.

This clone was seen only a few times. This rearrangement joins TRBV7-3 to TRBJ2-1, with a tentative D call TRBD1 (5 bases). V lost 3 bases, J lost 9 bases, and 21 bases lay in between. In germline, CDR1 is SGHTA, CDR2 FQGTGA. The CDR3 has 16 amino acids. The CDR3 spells CASSFQGARFVGEQFF. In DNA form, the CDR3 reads TGTGCCAGCAGCTTCCAGGGTGCCCGGTTCGTAGGTGAGCAGTTCTTC.

The CDR3 DNA is TGCGCCAGCAGCTTGGTTCCAGGTCAGCCCCAGCATTTT. This translates into CASSLVPGQPQHF. The V and J genes are TRBV5-1 and TRBJ1-5; D not resolved. Germline V gives CDR1 SGHRS, CDR2 YFSETQ. V shed 0 bases and J shed 6 bases, with 7 bases lying between them. The length of the CDR3 is 13 residues.

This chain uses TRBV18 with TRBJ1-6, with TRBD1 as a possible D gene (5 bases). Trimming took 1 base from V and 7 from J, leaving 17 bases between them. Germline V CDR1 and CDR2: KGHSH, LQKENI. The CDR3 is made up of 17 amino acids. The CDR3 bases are TGTGCCAGCTCACCACAACTATCGGGGGGGGAAAATTCACCCCTCCACTTT. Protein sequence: CASSPQLSGGENSPLHF.

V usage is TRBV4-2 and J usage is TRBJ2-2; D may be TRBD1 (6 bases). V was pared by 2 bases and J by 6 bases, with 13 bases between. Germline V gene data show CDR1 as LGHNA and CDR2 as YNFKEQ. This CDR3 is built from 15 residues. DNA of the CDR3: TGTGCCAGCAGCCAAACGGGACACAGGGCCGGGGAGCTGTTTTTT. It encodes CASSQTGHRAGELFF.

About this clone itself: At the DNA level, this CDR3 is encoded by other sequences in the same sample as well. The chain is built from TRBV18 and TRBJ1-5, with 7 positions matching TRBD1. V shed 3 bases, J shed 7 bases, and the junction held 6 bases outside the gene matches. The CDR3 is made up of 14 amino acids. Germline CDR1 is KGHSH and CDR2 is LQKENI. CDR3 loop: CASSPTGAGQPQHF. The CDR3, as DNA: TGTGCCAGCTCACCTACAGGGGCTGGGCAGCCCCAGCATTTT.